A selection of T cell receptor beta chains follows, all from one sample in a study of cytomegalovirus exposure and HLA in healthy donors. TCRdb's copy holds only in-frame clones and misses some; the assay was immunoSEQ multiplex PCR. The table lists around 160,000 clones, 75% to 95% of them singletons, with 3% in the top ten. Input material: PBMCs. These receptors came from a woman aged 18-29 years in good health and CMV-seropositive. Each CDR3 is given with its conserved first and last residue. The order of the fields is clone size, D gene, V gene, J gene, CDR3 protein, CDR3 DNA. The D gene is left open where the match is weak. A clone size is listed for some rows: how often the clone was seen (once, few, many), or a class if it is expanded.

clone_size: -
d_call: -
v_call: TRBV5-1
j_call: TRBJ1-3
cdr3_aa: CASSHDGAWGNTIYF
cdr3_nt: TGCGCCAGCAGTCATGACGGAGCGTGGGGAAACACCATATATTTT

clone_size: -
d_call: TRBD1
v_call: TRBV30
j_call: TRBJ2-7
cdr3_aa: CAWRSGTGAYEQYF
cdr3_nt: TGTGCCTGGAGGTCCGGGACAGGGGCCTACGAGCAGTACTTC

clone_size: once
d_call: TRBD2
v_call: TRBV15
j_call: TRBJ2-5
cdr3_aa: CATSRGGGDYVTQYF
cdr3_nt: TGTGCCACCAGCAGGGGCGGTGGGGACTACGTGACCCAGTACTTC

clone_size: -
d_call: TRBD2
v_call: TRBV28
j_call: TRBJ2-7
cdr3_aa: CASSPELLAGSDEQYF
cdr3_nt: TGTGCCAGCAGTCCCGAGTTACTAGCGGGTAGCGACGAGCAGTACTTC

clone_size: few
d_call: -
v_call: TRBV6-6
j_call: TRBJ2-7
cdr3_aa: CASSSRSPEQYF
cdr3_nt: TGTGCCAGCAGTTCCCGGTCCCCCGAGCAGTACTTC

clone_size: -
d_call: -
v_call: TRBV19
j_call: TRBJ2-7
cdr3_aa: CASSIDHQGRNYEQYF
cdr3_nt: TGTGCCAGTAGTATAGATCACCAGGGGAGAAACTACGAGCAGTACTTC

clone_size: -
d_call: TRBD2
v_call: TRBV2
j_call: TRBJ2-3
cdr3_aa: CASRGLPSTDTQYF
cdr3_nt: TGTGCCAGCAGGGGACTACCCTCCACAGATACGCAGTATTTT

clone_size: -
d_call: -
v_call: TRBV15
j_call: TRBJ1-2
cdr3_aa: CATSRGEGRGYGYTF
cdr3_nt: TGTGCCACCAGCAGAGGTGAGGGCCGTGGCTATGGCTACACCTTC

clone_size: -
d_call: -
v_call: TRBV28
j_call: TRBJ1-5
cdr3_aa: CASSGGSINQPQHF
cdr3_nt: TGTGCCAGCTCCGGGGGGAGTATTAATCAGCCCCAGCATTTT

clone_size: -
d_call: -
v_call: TRBV4-3
j_call: TRBJ2-1
cdr3_aa: CASSQAGGLVYNEQFF
cdr3_nt: TGCGCCAGCAGCCAAGCAGGGGGACTAGTTTACAATGAGCAGTTCTTC

clone_size: -
d_call: TRBD2
v_call: TRBV14
j_call: TRBJ2-2
cdr3_aa: CASSQGAAGVTGELFF
cdr3_nt: TGTGCCAGCAGCCAAGGCGCAGCGGGAGTCACCGGGGAGCTGTTTTTT

clone_size: -
d_call: -
v_call: TRBV11-2
j_call: TRBJ1-2
cdr3_aa: CASSSPTATNYGYTF
cdr3_nt: TGTGCCAGCAGTTCCCCGACAGCAACTAACTATGGCTACACCTTC

clone_size: once
d_call: TRBD1
v_call: TRBV6-1
j_call: TRBJ1-2
cdr3_aa: CASRETGISNYGYTF
cdr3_nt: TGTGCCAGCAGGGAGACAGGGATTTCCAACTATGGCTACACCTTC

clone_size: -
d_call: -
v_call: TRBV7-9
j_call: TRBJ2-3
cdr3_aa: CASRGLPSTDTQYF
cdr3_nt: TGTGCCAGCAGGGGACTTCCTAGCACAGATACGCAGTATTTT

clone_size: -
d_call: -
v_call: TRBV7-9
j_call: TRBJ2-7
cdr3_aa: CASSLAAGAEQYF
cdr3_nt: TGTGCCAGCAGCTTAGCCGCGGGGGCCGAGCAGTACTTC

clone_size: once
d_call: -
v_call: TRBV5-1
j_call: TRBJ2-1
cdr3_aa: CASSVRNNEQFF
cdr3_nt: TGCGCCAGCAGCGTTAGAAACAATGAGCAGTTCTTC